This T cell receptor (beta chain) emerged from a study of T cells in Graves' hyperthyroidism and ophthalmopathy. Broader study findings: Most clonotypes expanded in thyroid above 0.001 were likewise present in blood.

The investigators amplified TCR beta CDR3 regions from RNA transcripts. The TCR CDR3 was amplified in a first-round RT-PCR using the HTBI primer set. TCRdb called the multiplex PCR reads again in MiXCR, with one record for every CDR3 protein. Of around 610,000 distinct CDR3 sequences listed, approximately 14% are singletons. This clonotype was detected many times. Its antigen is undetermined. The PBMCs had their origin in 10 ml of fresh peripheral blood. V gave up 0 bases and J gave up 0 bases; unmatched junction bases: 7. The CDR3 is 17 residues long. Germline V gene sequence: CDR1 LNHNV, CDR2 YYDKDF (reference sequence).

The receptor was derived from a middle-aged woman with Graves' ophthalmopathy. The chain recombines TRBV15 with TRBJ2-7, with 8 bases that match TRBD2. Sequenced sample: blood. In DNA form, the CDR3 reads TGTGCCACCAGCAGAGAAGGGGTAGCGGGGCTCTCCTACGAGCAGTACTTC. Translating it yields CATSREGVAGLSYEQYF.